Listed below are T cell receptor beta chains from one sample, sequenced in a study of blood T cells in healthy people across ages. Each CDR3 protein is one row after TCRdb ran MiXCR on the 5' RACE reads. This sample has some 710,000 distinct CDR3 sequences, with about 20% found just once. Source material: blood. Source of these receptors: a man aged 65-85 years in good health. The CDR3 runs from the conserved cysteine through the conserved F or W. Fields, in order: V gene, clone size, J gene, D gene, CDR3 DNA, CDR3 protein. D genes are given only for firm matches. Size values are once, few and many counts, or a class for expanded clones, and some rows have none.

V gene: TRBV19; clone size: few; J gene: TRBJ1-1; D gene: NA; CDR3 DNA: TGTGCCAGTAGTACGGTTCGGCAGAACACTGAAGCTTTCTTT; CDR3 protein: CASSTVRQNTEAFF
V gene: TRBV6-5; clone size: many; J gene: TRBJ1-4; D gene: NA; CDR3 DNA: TGTGCCAGCAGAAAAGGGGCTCCCCCGGCTACACTGTTTTTT; CDR3 protein: CASRKGAPPATLFF
V gene: TRBV5-1; clone size: NA; J gene: TRBJ2-1; D gene: NA; CDR3 DNA: TGCGCCAGCAGCGTTGTGGGACATATCTCCTACAATGAGCAGTTCTTC; CDR3 protein: CASSVVGHISYNEQFF
V gene: TRBV6-2/TRBV6-3; clone size: NA; J gene: TRBJ1-1; D gene: NA; CDR3 DNA: TGTGCCAGCAGCCAAATCAGAACAGGTTCTATCACTGAAGCTTTCTTT; CDR3 protein: CASSQIRTGSITEAFF
V gene: TRBV28; clone size: many; J gene: TRBJ2-5; D gene: TRBD2; CDR3 DNA: TGTGCCAGCAGTTGGGGGGGCCAAGAGACCCAGTACTTC; CDR3 protein: CASSWGGQETQYF
V gene: TRBV19; clone size: few; J gene: TRBJ2-7; D gene: TRBD1; CDR3 DNA: TGTGCCGTGGGACAGTCCTACGAGCAGTACTTC; CDR3 protein: CAVGQSYEQYF
V gene: TRBV20-1; clone size: NA; J gene: TRBJ1-3; D gene: NA; CDR3 DNA: TGCAGTGCTAGAGACGGGGGGGCTGGAAACACCATATATTTT; CDR3 protein: CSARDGGAGNTIYF
V gene: TRBV5-1; clone size: NA; J gene: TRBJ2-2; D gene: TRBD1; CDR3 DNA: TGCGCCAGCTTACTGGGACAGGGGAAGACCGGGGAGCTGTTTTTT; CDR3 protein: CASLLGQGKTGELFF
V gene: TRBV7-2; clone size: NA; J gene: TRBJ2-1; D gene: NA; CDR3 DNA: TGTGCCAGCAGCTCGGACGGCGGCTTTCCCCGGGAGCAGTTCTTC; CDR3 protein: CASSSDGGFPREQFF
V gene: TRBV7-4; clone size: NA; J gene: TRBJ2-2; D gene: NA; CDR3 DNA: TGTGCCAGCAGCCACGAGGAGCTGTTTTTT; CDR3 protein: CASSHEELFF
V gene: TRBV18; clone size: NA; J gene: TRBJ2-3; D gene: NA; CDR3 DNA: TGTGCCAGCTCACCAAACCGGGGGAGCACAGATACGCAGTATTTT; CDR3 protein: CASSPNRGSTDTQYF
V gene: TRBV28; clone size: NA; J gene: TRBJ1-2; D gene: NA; CDR3 DNA: TGTGCCAGCAGCCACCTCCAGGGCTACACCTTC; CDR3 protein: CASSHLQGYTF
V gene: TRBV4-3; clone size: NA; J gene: TRBJ2-1; D gene: NA; CDR3 DNA: TGCGCCAGCAGCCAAGATTATAACAGTTACAATGAGCAGTTCTTC; CDR3 protein: CASSQDYNSYNEQFF
V gene: TRBV28; clone size: NA; J gene: TRBJ2-7; D gene: TRBD2; CDR3 DNA: TGTGCCAGCTCGGGACTAGCGGGAATGAACTACGAGCAGTACTTC; CDR3 protein: CASSGLAGMNYEQYF
V gene: TRBV11-2; clone size: few; J gene: TRBJ1-1; D gene: NA; CDR3 DNA: TGTGCCAGCAGCCCCCAGCCCATGAACACTGAAGCTTTCTTT; CDR3 protein: CASSPQPMNTEAFF
V gene: TRBV28; clone size: NA; J gene: TRBJ2-3; D gene: NA; CDR3 DNA: TGTGCCAGCAGTTTACTTTCCCCGCCAGACCCCACAGATACGCAGTATTTT; CDR3 protein: CASSLLSPPDPTDTQYF
V gene: TRBV5-1; clone size: NA; J gene: TRBJ2-1; D gene: NA; CDR3 DNA: TGCGCCAGCAGCCTACCTGGGGACTCCAGCTCCTACAATGAGCAGTTCTTC; CDR3 protein: CASSLPGDSSSYNEQFF
V gene: TRBV7-2; clone size: NA; J gene: TRBJ2-3; D gene: NA; CDR3 DNA: TGTGCCAGCAGCCCTAGTCTCTCGGGGAGCACAGATACGCAGTATTTT; CDR3 protein: CASSPSLSGSTDTQYF
V gene: TRBV14; clone size: NA; J gene: TRBJ2-3; D gene: NA; CDR3 DNA: TGTGCCAGCAGCCGACAGGGACTTCGCACAGATACGCAGTATTTT; CDR3 protein: CASSRQGLRTDTQYF
V gene: TRBV6-1; clone size: few; J gene: TRBJ2-2; D gene: TRBD1; CDR3 DNA: TGTGCCAGCACCAAGGACAGGGTAGGGACCGGGGAGCTGTTTTTT; CDR3 protein: CASTKDRVGTGELFF